This T cell receptor (beta chain) is drawn from a study of cytomegalovirus exposure and HLA in healthy donors. General study points: In the 120 or so validation repertoires, just under 95% of cluster scores exceeded 0, per a later analysis. High sensitivity and specificity were reportedly achieved when the classifier diagnosed cytomegalovirus status. Overall, approximately 150 TCR beta chains were annotated as cytomegalovirus-associated.

In regard to this clone: Its matching antigen is unknown.

The protocol was immunoSEQ multiplex PCR, while the TCRdb copy is restricted to in-frame clones and leaves out a portion. The sample holds around 190,000 clones, around nine tenths seen once. V shed 4 bases and J shed 6 bases, with 10 bases lying between them. This CDR3 is built from 11 residues. CDR1 and CDR2 (germline): SQVTM, ANQGSEA. J is TRBJ2-7 and V is TRBV29-1; possible D gene TRBD1, 5 bases. Sequencing was carried out using PBMCs. The receptor was isolated from a man under 40 in good health and CMV-seropositive. CDR3 in DNA: TGCAGCGTTGTTTCAGGGTCCGAGCAGTACTTC. It yields the protein CSVVSGSEQYF.